A selection of T cell receptor beta chains follows, all from one sample in a study of T cell responses to AZD1222 COVID-19 vaccine. The table came from immunoSEQ multiplex PCR; TCRdb's copy has only in-frame clones and leaves some out. There are 150,000 to 200,000 clones in the sample; roughly 93% occur only once, and approximately 0.97% lies in the top ten. Source: peripheral blood, taken on day 0 of AZD1222 vaccination. Every receptor here comes from an adult in good health. CDR3s include the opening cysteine and the closing phenylalanine or tryptophan. Each record gives: D gene, J gene, clone size, V gene, CDR3 protein, CDR3 DNA. D genes are given only for firm matches. Size is stated for part of the rows, as once, few or many counts, or as a class when the clone is expanded.

. TRBJ2-7 . TRBV6-5 CASRETVTYEQYF TGTGCCAGCAGGGAGACGGTCACCTACGAGCAGTACTTC
. TRBJ1-2 . TRBV21-1 CASSKPGGGTRCYTF TGTGCCAGCAGCAAACCGGGAGGAGGGACCCGGTGCTACACCTTC
TRBD2 TRBJ2-5 . TRBV7-8 CASRSLAGASQETQYF TGTGCCAGCAGATCCTTAGCGGGGGCCTCGCAAGAGACCCAGTACTTC
. TRBJ2-2 . TRBV6-6 CASSHTSYAGELFF TGTGCCAGCAGTCACACTAGTTACGCCGGGGAGCTGTTTTTT
TRBD2 TRBJ2-1 . TRBV11-3 CASSSRKAAGGSYNEQFF TGTGCCAGCAGTTCTCGAAAGGCTGCGGGGGGATCCTACAATGAGCAGTTCTTC
. TRBJ2-3 . TRBV9 CASSVGGSTDTQYF TGTGCCAGCAGCGTAGGGGGGAGCACAGATACGCAGTATTTT
. TRBJ2-7 . TRBV2 CASHRTESSYEQYF TGTGCCAGCCACCGGACAGAATCCTCCTACGAGCAGTACTTC
TRBD1 TRBJ1-2 . TRBV11-3 CASSWDRNYGYTF TGTGCCAGCAGCTGGGACAGGAACTATGGCTACACCTTC
. TRBJ1-2 . TRBV4-1 CASSLLTSGDYGYTF TGCGCCAGCAGCCTCCTAACCTCAGGGGACTATGGCTACACCTTC
. TRBJ1-1 few TRBV5-1 CASSLVLGVDTEAFF TGCGCCAGCAGCTTGGTGCTGGGAGTCGACACTGAAGCTTTCTTT
. TRBJ1-5 . TRBV18 CASSPPGGNQPQHF TGTGCCAGCTCACCACCGGGTGGCAATCAGCCCCAGCATTTT
TRBD1 TRBJ1-5 . TRBV4-1 CASSQVATGDQPQHF TGCGCCAGCAGCCAAGTTGCTACAGGGGATCAGCCCCAGCATTTT
. TRBJ1-5 . TRBV6-5 CASSPGLDSNQPQHF TGTGCCAGCAGTCCCGGGCTGGATAGCAATCAGCCCCAGCATTTT
TRBD1 TRBJ1-2 . TRBV27 CASSFIGTDLNYGYTF TGTGCCAGCAGTTTTATCGGGACAGATCTTAACTATGGCTACACCTTC
. TRBJ1-1 once TRBV11-3 CASSHNTEAFF TGTGCCAGCAGCCACAACACTGAAGCTTTCTTT
. TRBJ1-1 . TRBV30 CAWSGGGRDTEAFF TGTGCCTGGAGTGGGGGAGGGAGGGACACTGAAGCTTTCTTT
. TRBJ1-3 . TRBV30 CAWSTPGKAGNTIYF TGTGCCTGGAGTACCCCCGGGAAGGCTGGAAACACCATATATTTT
. TRBJ2-7 . TRBV3-1/TRBV3-2 CASRVVGPYEQYF TGTGCCAGCAGGGTCGTGGGGCCCTACGAGCAGTACTTC
. TRBJ1-2 . TRBV27 CASSLSANYGYTF TGTGCCAGCAGTTTATCTGCTAACTATGGCTACACCTTC
. TRBJ2-1 . TRBV19 CASRRGSSYNEQFF TGTGCCAGCCGCAGGGGATCATCCTACAATGAGCAGTTCTTC
TRBD1 TRBJ1-2 . TRBV25-1 CASSEYDRQGRGYTF TGTGCCAGCAGTGAATATGATCGACAGGGGAGAGGCTACACCTTC
. TRBJ2-1 . TRBV6-5 CASSYGRNEQFF TGTGCCAGCAGTTACGGACGGAATGAGCAGTTCTTC
. TRBJ1-4 . TRBV3-1/TRBV3-2 CASSQDGGNLSLFF TGTGCCAGCAGCCAAGATGGCGGAAATCTCAGCCTGTTTTTT
. TRBJ1-2 . TRBV6-5 CASSSREADGYTF TGTGCCAGCAGCTCACGAGAGGCAGATGGCTACACCTTC
. TRBJ1-4 . TRBV29-1 CSVAGATNEKLFF TGCAGCGTTGCGGGAGCAACTAATGAAAAACTGTTTTTT
. TRBJ2-2 . TRBV7-9 CASSPRANTGELFF TGTGCCAGCAGCCCCCGGGCGAACACCGGGGAGCTGTTTTTT
. TRBJ2-7 . TRBV5-1 CASSLASGQFYEQYF TGCGCCAGCAGCTTGGCCTCGGGACAATTCTACGAGCAGTACTTC
TRBD1 TRBJ2-2 . TRBV11-3 CASSTWTGLGTGELFF TGTGCCAGCAGCACTTGGACAGGCTTAGGTACCGGGGAGCTGTTTTTT